What follows is one T cell receptor beta chain and its context. The antigen it binds to is not known. No base-level quality is on record; no much larger clone is a single base apart. Each collaborating institution followed its own protocols to collect whole blood in K2EDTA tubes. Collaborator samples were shipped for TCRbeta analysis as frozen whole blood, isolated PBMCs, or DNA extracted from either sample type. The data stem from a study of blood T cell repertoires in COVID-19 (dated by TCRdb to about 2020). Looking at the study overall: The collaborator samples originated in the United States, Italy and Spain and spanned the acute and convalescent phases of COVID-19. The prospective study material was composed of cDNA or gDNA derived from T cells, B-cell-depleted T cells, or PBMCs. Subjects who had been exposed to COVID-19, were actively infected with it, or had recovered from it provided the deeply sampled blood TCRbeta repertoires that made up the dataset. The repertoires were released in a freely available public database meant as a resource for research on the immune response to SARS-CoV-2. Samples came from the ongoing ImmuneRACE study (first 160 participants) plus 1,254 subjects from 6 global collaborators. Sample metadata almost always included a de-identified subject ID, COVID-19 status, age in years and sex. HLA class I and class II types, where available, came from metadata supplied by the sample provider rather than from assay-based typing.

From a lookup of the germline V gene, CDR1 and CDR2 are SGHAT and FQNNGV. V is pared back by 10 bases and J by 1 base, with 14 bases lying between the germline termini. The cysteine opens and the phenylalanine closes a CDR3 of 14 amino acids. Only CDR3 DNA remains: 42 bases, in frame from the first base. Beyond this particular receptor, the publication reports: The amount of clinical and demographic metadata varied by source and participant and was provided uncurated.

TCRbeta CDR3 regions were amplified from genomic DNA using the immunoSEQ Assay, a bias-controlled multiplex PCR. The paper's data handling went like this. Within the assay, amplification of reference gene primers was used to estimate how many nucleated cells each sample contained. To quantify the absolute abundance of each unique TCRbeta CDR3 rearrangement, sequence reads were collapsed and filtered. For each sample, productive Simpson clonality was calculated as the square root of Simpson's diversity index across productive rearrangements. Drawn from immuneACCESS, this table holds only the in-frame rearrangements with V and J called that TCRdb kept. Clones are partly lost; checked studies trace under half to an unresolved V gene and leave the rest unexplained. V, J and clone size were drawn from that table, and D and trimming were deduced from the DNA. The sample table holds more than 35,000 clones, of which approximately 92% were seen once. 8.5% to 10% of the sample is in the top ten clones.

The sequenced sample was peripheral blood. The rearrangement joined TRBV11-2 to TRBJ2-1; perhaps TRBD1 is the D gene, with 6 bases matching. The sequence derives from a man aged 30-40 years with active or convalescent COVID-19. The CDR3 protein: CATEGQGSYNEQFF. The bases are TGTGCCACCGAAGGGCAGGGGTCCTACAATGAGCAGTTCTTC.